The clone carrying this T cell receptor beta chain was observed a handful of times. V shed 0 bases and J shed 0 bases, with 13 bases lying between them. The CDR3 has 17 residues. CDR1 is SGHRS and CDR2 is YFSETQ in the germline V gene. This entry belongs to a study of blood T cell repertoires in COVID-19. TCRdb's copy holds only in-frame clones and misses some; the assay was immunoSEQ multiplex PCR. The profile shows tens of thousands of clones, roughly nine tenths of them singletons. This sequence joins TRBV5-1 and TRBJ1-3; a possible D gene is TRBD1 (6 bases). The sample consisted of peripheral blood. This sequence originates from a man in his sixties with acute or convalescent COVID-19. Here the CDR3 reads CASSLGGGGSSGNTIYF. Here the CDR3 DNA reads TGCGCCAGCAGCTTGGGAGGCGGGGGCAGCTCTGGAAACACCATATATTTT.